Listed below are T cell receptor beta chains from one sample, sequenced in a study of identical twins. Each CDR3 protein gets one entry after TCRdb re-called the 5' RACE reads with MiXCR. The sample includes 1.5 million to 2 million distinct CDR3 sequences, about 32% seen only once; the top ten take 0.25% to 0.3%. Sequencing was carried out using cord blood. The source of these receptors is a newborn girl in good health. CDR3s include the opening cysteine and the closing phenylalanine or tryptophan. D genes are given only for firm matches. Clone size is not always given. Where it is, it says once, few, many or a class for expanded clones.

few	TRBV7-2	15	.	TRBJ1-6	TGTGCCAGCAGCGTAAGGACGGCCGGGGATTCACCCCTCCACTTT	CASSVRTAGDSPLHF
few	TRBV24-1	17	TRBD2	TRBJ2-1	TGTGCCACCAGTGATCGTTTAGCGGGAGGCTCCTACAATGAGCAGTTCTTC	CATSDRLAGGSYNEQFF
once	TRBV20-1	16	TRBD2	TRBJ2-1	TGCAGTGCTAGAACTAGCGGGGGGCCAAAGTACAATGAGCAGTTCTTC	CSARTSGGPKYNEQFF
few	TRBV7-2	14	TRBD1	TRBJ2-7	TGTGCCAGCAGCTTCGGGACAGTTCAGTACGAGCAGTACTTC	CASSFGTVQYEQYF
few	TRBV10-1	15	.	TRBJ2-3	TGCGCCAGCAGTGATCTGTGGGCTAGCACAGATACGCAGTATTTT	CASSDLWASTDTQYF
few	TRBV6-1	13	.	TRBJ1-1	TGTGCCAGCAGTGACCTGGCCGGGACTGAAGCTTTCTTT	CASSDLAGTEAFF
.	TRBV4-1	15	.	TRBJ1-5	TGCGCCAGCAGCCAAGATGGAGGGGGGGGACAGCCCCAGCATTTT	CASSQDGGGGQPQHF
.	TRBV20-1	16	.	TRBJ2-6	TGCAGTGCTAGAGATATATCAGGGAGTGGGGCCAACGTCCTGACTTTC	CSARDISGSGANVLTF
few	TRBV12-3/TRBV12-4	16	TRBD2	TRBJ2-3	TGTGCCAGCAGTTTCGCTAGCGGGGTTTACACAGATACGCAGTATTTT	CASSFASGVYTDTQYF
.	TRBV13	14	.	TRBJ1-4	TGTGCCAGCAGCGACTCGCGGAGTGGCGAAAAACTGTTTTTT	CASSDSRSGEKLFF
once	TRBV5-1	14	.	TRBJ2-1	TGCGCCAGCAGCTTGGAAACTGGATCAAATGAGCAGTTCTTC	CASSLETGSNEQFF
few	TRBV12-3/TRBV12-4	15	TRBD2	TRBJ2-2	TGTGCCAGCAGTTCACGGGGGGGGAACACCGGGGAGCTGTTTTTT	CASSSRGGNTGELFF
many	TRBV29-1	13	.	TRBJ2-7	TGCAGCGTTGAAGATGATAACTCCTACGAGCAGTACTTC	CSVEDDNSYEQYF
few	TRBV7-2	11	.	TRBJ2-7	TGTGCCAGCAGCTTCCCCGGGACGCAGTACTTC	CASSFPGTQYF
.	TRBV3-1	12	.	TRBJ1-1	TGTGCCAGCAGCCAAGCGGGGAGGGGAGCTTTCTTT	CASSQAGRGAFF